This T cell receptor (beta chain) was found in a study of blood T cell repertoires in COVID-19. Study context: COVID-19 samples from acute and convalescent phases originated in the United States, Italy and Spain.

V shed 5 bases, J shed 3 bases, and the junction held 4 bases outside the gene matches. The germline CDR1 and CDR2 sequences are SGHDN and FVKESK. The CDR3 is 15 residues long. Under the authors' procedure: Researchers report that nucleated cell counts were estimated from reference gene primer amplification. The data were produced by immunoSEQ multiplex PCR, yet TCRdb's version contains in-frame clones alone and is incomplete. V and J calls and clone size are those listed in that table; D and trimming were worked out from the DNA. The sample holds 180,000 or so clones, around 87% seen once. This sequence originates from a middle-aged man with active or convalescent COVID-19. Sequencing was carried out using peripheral blood. This chain joins TRBV14 and TRBJ2-7; 13 bases fit TRBD2. The CDR3 here is CASSLGLAGVYEQYF. CDR3 nucleotides: TGTGCCAGCAGCTTAGGACTAGCGGGGGTCTACGAGCAGTACTTC.